This T cell receptor beta chain was captured by sequencing in a study of blood T cell repertoires in COVID-19 (TCRdb year 2020). For context, the study as a whole: Samples from collaborators originated in the United States, Italy and Spain and spanned both the acute and convalescent phases of COVID-19. The prospective study material was composed of cDNA or gDNA derived from T cells, B-cell-depleted T cells, or PBMCs. Subjects who had been exposed to COVID-19, were actively infected with it, or had recovered from it provided the deeply sampled blood TCRbeta repertoires that made up the dataset. The repertoires were released in a freely available public database meant as a resource for research on the immune response to SARS-CoV-2. Samples were obtained from the ongoing ImmuneRACE study (first 160 participants) and from 1,254 subjects provided by 6 global collaborators. Sample metadata almost always included a de-identified subject ID, COVID-19 status, age in years and sex. HLA class I and class II types, where available, came from metadata supplied by the sample provider rather than from assay-based typing.

Broader findings and caveats from the paper: The quantity of clinical and demographic metadata differed by source and by participant and was supplied without curation.

Each collaborating institution followed its own protocols to collect whole blood in K2EDTA tubes. For TCRbeta analysis, collaborators shipped samples as frozen whole blood, isolated PBMCs, or DNA extracted from either of those sample types. TCRbeta CDR3 regions were amplified from genomic DNA using the immunoSEQ Assay, a bias-controlled multiplex PCR. The study's processing was this. Within the assay, amplification of reference gene primers was used to estimate how many nucleated cells each sample contained. To quantify the absolute abundance of each unique TCRbeta CDR3 rearrangement, sequence reads were collapsed and filtered. For each sample, productive Simpson clonality was calculated as the square root of Simpson's diversity index across productive rearrangements. TCRdb stores this immuneACCESS table with in-frame sequences only. Part of the clones is absent; in the studies checked, under half of the shortfall reflects unresolved V genes, and no reason is known for the rest. The DNA gave D and trimming, while V, J and clone size come from that table. For this sample there are fewer than 40,000 clones; roughly 88% appear just once. In total, the top ten clones hold about 35% of the sample.

Concerning this clone: This receptor's antigen is unknown. It has no much larger one-base neighbor in the sample; base qualities were not kept.

The CDR3, cysteine through phenylalanine, is 15 amino acids long. The DNA shown is the 45-base CDR3, in frame from base 1. CDR1 is given as SGHDT and CDR2 as YYEEEE, both from the germline V gene. The junction carries 9 bases between V and J, which are trimmed by 0 bases and 0 bases respectively. Sequencing was done on a sample of peripheral blood. This receptor was taken from an older man with active COVID-19. The chain is encoded by TRBV5-6 joined to TRBJ1-2; no D gene call is confident. The nucleotide sequence is given as TGTGCCAGCAGCTTGGTACCCAGAACTAACTATGGCTACACCTTC. It translates as CASSLVPRTNYGYTF.